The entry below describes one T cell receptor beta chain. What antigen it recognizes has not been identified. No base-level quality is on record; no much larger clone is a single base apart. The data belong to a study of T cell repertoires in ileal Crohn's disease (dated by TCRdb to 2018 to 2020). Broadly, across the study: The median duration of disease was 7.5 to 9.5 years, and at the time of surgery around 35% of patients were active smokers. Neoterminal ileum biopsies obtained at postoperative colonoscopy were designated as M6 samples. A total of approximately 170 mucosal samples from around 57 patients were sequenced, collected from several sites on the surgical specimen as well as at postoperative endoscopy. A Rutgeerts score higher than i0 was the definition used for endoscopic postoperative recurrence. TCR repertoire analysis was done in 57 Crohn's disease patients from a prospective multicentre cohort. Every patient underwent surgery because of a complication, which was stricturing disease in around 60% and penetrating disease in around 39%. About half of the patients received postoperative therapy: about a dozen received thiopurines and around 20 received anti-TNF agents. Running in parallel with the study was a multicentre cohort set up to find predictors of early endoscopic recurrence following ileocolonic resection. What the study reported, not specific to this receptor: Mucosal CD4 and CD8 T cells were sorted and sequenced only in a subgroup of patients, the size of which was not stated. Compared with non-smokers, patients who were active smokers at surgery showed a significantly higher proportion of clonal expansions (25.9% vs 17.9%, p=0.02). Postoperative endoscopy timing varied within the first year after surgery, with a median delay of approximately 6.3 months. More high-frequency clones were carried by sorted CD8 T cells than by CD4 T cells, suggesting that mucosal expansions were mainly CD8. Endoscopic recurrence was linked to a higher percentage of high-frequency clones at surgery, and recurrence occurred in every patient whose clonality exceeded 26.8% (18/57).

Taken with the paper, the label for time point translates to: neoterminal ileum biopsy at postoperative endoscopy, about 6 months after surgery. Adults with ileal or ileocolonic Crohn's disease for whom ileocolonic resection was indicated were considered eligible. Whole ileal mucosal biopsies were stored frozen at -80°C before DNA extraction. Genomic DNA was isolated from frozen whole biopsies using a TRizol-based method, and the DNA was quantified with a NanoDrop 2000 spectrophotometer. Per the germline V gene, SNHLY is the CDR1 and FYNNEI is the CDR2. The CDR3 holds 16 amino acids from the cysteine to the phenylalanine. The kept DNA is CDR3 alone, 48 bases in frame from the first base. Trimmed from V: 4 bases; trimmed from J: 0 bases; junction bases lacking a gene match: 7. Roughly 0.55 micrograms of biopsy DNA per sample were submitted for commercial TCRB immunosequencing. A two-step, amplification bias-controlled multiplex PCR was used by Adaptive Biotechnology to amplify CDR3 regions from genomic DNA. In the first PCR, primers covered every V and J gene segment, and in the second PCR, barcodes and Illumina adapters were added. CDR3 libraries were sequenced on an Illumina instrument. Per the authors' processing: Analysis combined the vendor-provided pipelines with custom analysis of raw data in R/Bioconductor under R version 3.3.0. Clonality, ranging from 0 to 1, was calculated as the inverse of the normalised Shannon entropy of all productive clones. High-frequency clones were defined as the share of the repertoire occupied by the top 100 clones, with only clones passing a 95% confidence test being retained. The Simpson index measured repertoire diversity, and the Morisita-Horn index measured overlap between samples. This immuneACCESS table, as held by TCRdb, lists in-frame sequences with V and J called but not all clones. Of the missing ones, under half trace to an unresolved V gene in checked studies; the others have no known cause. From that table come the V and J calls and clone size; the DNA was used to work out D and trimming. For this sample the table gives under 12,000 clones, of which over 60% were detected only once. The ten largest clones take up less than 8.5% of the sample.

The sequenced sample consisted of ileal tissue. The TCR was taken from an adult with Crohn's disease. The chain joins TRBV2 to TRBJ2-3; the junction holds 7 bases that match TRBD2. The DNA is TGTGCCAGCAGTGGGAGTGGGGGGGGGAGCACAGATACGCAGTATTTT. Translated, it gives CASSGSGGGSTDTQYF. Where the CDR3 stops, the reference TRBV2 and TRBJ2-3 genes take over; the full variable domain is EPEVTQTPSHQVTQMGQEVILRCVPISNHLYFYWYRQILGQKVEFLVSFYNNEISEKSEIFDDQFSVERPDGSNFTLKIRSTKLEDSAMYFCASSGSGGGSTDTQYFGPGTRLTVL.